This T cell receptor beta chain derives from a study of blood T cell repertoires in COVID-19. V was clipped by 0 bases and J by 8 bases, with 13 bases between them. The CDR3 is 14 amino acids. Germline V gives CDR1 MNHEY, CDR2 SVGAGI. Sequenced by immunoSEQ multiplex PCR; TCRdb stores in-frame clones only, minus some. The sample lists about 180,000 clones; over 70% were seen once. The clonotype originates from a man between 60 and 75 years old who had been exposed to COVID-19. V gene TRBV6-5 combines with J gene TRBJ1-2, with D perhaps matching TRBD1 (5 bases). The sample was PBMCs or T cells enriched from blood (not recorded which). CDR3 in amino acids: CASSYSTGVGGYTF. DNA for the CDR3: TGTGCCAGCAGTTACTCTACAGGCGTTGGAGGCTACACCTTC.